This T cell receptor (beta chain) appears in the sequencing data of a study of T cells in Graves' hyperthyroidism and ophthalmopathy. Researchers took RNA transcripts and amplified the TCR beta CDR3 regions from them. TCR CDR3 regions were first amplified by RT-PCR with HTBI primers. TCRdb used MiXCR to reprocess the multiplex PCR reads, holding one entry per CDR3 protein. The table shows 500,000 to 550,000 distinct CDR3 sequences, with 20% to 25% occurring only once. As concerns this clonotype: What it binds is unknown.

Study-wide points: Ophthalmopathy prediction by the model preceded onset by a median roughly 6 months.

Trimming removed 5 bases from V and 5 bases from J, with 16 bases in between. Looked up from germline, CDR1 is SGHRS and CDR2 is YFSETQ. This CDR3 has 14 residues. The TCR originated in a man aged 18-30 years with Graves' hyperthyroidism. Material: blood. The chain recombines TRBV5-1 with TRBJ2-5; a possible D gene is TRBD2 (5 bases). For the CDR3, the DNA is TGCGCCAGCAGTCGGGGTTGGTTCGGGGAGACCCAGTACTTC. Translating gives CASSRGWFGETQYF.